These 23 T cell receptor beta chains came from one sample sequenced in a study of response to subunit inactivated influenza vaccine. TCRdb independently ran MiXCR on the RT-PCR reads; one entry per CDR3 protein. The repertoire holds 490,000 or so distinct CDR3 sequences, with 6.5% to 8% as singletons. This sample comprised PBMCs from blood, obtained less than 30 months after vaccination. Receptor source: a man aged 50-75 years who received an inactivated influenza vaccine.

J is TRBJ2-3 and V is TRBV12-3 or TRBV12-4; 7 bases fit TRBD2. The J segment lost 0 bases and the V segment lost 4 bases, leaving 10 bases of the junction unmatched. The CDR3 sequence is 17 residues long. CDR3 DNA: TGTGCCAGCAGTTCCCAGCCACTAGCGTCTAGCACAGATACGCAGTATTTT. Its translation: CASSSQPLASSTDTQYF.

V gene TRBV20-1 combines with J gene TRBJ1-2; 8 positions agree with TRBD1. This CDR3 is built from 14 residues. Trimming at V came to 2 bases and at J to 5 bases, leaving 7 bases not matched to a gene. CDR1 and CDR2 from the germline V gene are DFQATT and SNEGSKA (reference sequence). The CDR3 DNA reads TGCAGTGCTAGATCCCGGGACAGGACTTATGGCTACACCTTC. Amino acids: CSARSRDRTYGYTF.

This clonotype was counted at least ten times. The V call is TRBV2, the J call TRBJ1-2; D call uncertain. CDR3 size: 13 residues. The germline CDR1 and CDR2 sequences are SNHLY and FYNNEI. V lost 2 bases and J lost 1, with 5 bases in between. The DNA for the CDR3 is TGTGCCAGCAGTGAAAACCTTAACTATGGCTACACCTTC. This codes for CASSENLNYGYTF.

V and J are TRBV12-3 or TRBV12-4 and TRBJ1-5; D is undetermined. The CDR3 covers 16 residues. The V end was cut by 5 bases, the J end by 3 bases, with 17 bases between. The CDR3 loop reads CASSPRVRTDNQPQHF. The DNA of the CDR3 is TGTGCCAGCAGTCCCCGAGTACGAACAGACAATCAGCCCCAGCATTTT.

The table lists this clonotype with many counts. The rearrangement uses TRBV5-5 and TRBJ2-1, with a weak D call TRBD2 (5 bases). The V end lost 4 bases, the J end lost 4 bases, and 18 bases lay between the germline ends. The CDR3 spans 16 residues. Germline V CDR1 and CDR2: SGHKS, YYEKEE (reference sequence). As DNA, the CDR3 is TGTGCCAGCAGCCCTCTAGGGCAAGGAGGATACAATGAGCAGTTCTTC. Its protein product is CASSPLGQGGYNEQFF. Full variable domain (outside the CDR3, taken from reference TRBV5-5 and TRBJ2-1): DAGVTQSPTHLIKTRGQQVTLRCSPISGHKSVSWYQQVLGQGPQFIFQYYEKEERGRGNFPDRFSARQFPNYSSELNVNALLLGDSALYLCASSPLGQGGYNEQFFGPGTRLTVL.

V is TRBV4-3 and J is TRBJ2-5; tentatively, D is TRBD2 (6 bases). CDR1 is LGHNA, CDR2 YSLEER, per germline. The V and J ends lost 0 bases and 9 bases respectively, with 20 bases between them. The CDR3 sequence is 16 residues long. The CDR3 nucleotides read TGCGCCAGCAGCCAAGATCTTTCTAGACATGGGGAGGCCCAGTACTTC. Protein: CASSQDLSRHGEAQYF.

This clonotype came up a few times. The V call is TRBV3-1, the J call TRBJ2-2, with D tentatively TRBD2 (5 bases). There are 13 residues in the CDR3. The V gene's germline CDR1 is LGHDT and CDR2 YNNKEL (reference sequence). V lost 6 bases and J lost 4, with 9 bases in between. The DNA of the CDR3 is TGTGCCAGCAGACTCACTAGCACCGGGGAGCTGTTTTTT. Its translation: CASRLTSTGELFF. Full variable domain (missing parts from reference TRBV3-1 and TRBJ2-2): DTAVSQTPKYLVTQMGNDKSIKCEQNLGHDTMYWYKQDSKKFLKIMFSYNNKELIINETVPNRFSPKSPDKAHLNLHINSLELGDSAVYFCASRLTSTGELFFGEGSRLTVL.

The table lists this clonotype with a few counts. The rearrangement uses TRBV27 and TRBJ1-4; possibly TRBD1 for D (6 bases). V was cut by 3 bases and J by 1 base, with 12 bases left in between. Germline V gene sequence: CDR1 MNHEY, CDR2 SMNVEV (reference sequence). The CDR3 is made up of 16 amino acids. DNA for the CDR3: TGTGCCAGCAGTTTTCGGGGGGCTGTAACTAATGAAAAACTGTTTTTT. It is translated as CASSFRGAVTNEKLFF.

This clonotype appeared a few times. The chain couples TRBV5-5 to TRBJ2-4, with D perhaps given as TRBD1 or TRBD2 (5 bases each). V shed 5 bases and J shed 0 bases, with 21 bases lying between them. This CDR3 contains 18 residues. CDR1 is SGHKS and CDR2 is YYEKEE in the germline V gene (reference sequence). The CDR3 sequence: CASRYPLRDGIAKNIQYF. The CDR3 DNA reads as TGTGCCAGCAGATATCCTCTCCGGGACGGGATAGCCAAAAACATTCAGTACTTC.

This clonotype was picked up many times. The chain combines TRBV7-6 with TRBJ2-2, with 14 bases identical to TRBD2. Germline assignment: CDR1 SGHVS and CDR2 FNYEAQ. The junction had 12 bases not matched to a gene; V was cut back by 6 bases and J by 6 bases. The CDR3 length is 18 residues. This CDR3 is CASSRTGTSGRNAGELFF. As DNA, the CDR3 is TGTGCCAGCAGTAGAACCGGGACTAGCGGGAGAAACGCCGGGGAGCTGTTTTTT.

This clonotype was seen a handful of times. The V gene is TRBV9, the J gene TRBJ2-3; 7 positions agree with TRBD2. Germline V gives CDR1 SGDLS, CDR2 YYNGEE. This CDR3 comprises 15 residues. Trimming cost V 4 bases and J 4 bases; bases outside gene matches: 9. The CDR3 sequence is CASSQGSGTPDTQYF. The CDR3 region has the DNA TGTGCCAGCAGCCAAGGGAGCGGGACCCCAGATACGCAGTATTTT. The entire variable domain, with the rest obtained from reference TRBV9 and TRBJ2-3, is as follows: DSGVTQTPKHLITATGQRVTLRCSPRSGDLSVYWYQQSLDQGLQFLIQYYNGEERAKGNILERFSAQQFPDLHSELNLSSLELGDSALYFCASSQGSGTPDTQYFGPGTRLTVL.

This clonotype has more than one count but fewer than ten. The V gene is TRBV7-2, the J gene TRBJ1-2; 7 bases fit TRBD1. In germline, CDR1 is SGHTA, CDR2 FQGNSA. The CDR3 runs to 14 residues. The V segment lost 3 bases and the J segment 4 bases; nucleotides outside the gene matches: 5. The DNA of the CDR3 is TGTGCCAGCAGCTTCGAACAGGGGATCTATGGCTACACCTTC. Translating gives CASSFEQGIYGYTF.

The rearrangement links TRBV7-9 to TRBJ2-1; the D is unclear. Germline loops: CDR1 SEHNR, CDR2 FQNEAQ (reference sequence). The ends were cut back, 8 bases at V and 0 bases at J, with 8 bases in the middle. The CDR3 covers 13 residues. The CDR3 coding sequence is TGTGCCAGCCAACCGAGCTCCTACAATGAGCAGTTCTTC. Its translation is CASQPSSYNEQFF.

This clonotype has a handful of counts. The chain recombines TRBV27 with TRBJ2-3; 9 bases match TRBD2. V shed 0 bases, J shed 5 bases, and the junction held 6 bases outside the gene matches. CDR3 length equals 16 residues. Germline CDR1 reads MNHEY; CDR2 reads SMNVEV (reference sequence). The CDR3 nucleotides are TGTGCCAGCAGTTTATCGACTAGCGGTGCAGGAGATACGCAGTATTTT. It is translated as CASSLSTSGAGDTQYF.

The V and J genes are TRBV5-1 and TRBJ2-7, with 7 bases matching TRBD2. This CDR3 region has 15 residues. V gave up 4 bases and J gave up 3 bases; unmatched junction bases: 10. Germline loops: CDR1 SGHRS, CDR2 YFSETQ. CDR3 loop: CASSPGGGSVYEQYF. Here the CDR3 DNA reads TGCGCCAGCAGCCCCGGAGGCGGGAGCGTCTACGAGCAGTACTTC.

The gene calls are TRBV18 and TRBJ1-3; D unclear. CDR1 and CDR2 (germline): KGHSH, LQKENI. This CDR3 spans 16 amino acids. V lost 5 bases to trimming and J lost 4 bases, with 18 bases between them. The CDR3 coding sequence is TGTGCCAGCTCAACCCGTGGCACTCTGGGCGGAAACACCATATATTTT. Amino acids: CASSTRGTLGGNTIYF. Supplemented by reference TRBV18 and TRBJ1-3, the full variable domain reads NAGVMQNPRHLVRRRGQEARLRCSPMKGHSHVYWYRQLPEEGLKFMVYLQKENIIDESGMPKERFSAEFPKEGPSILRIQQVVRGDSAAYFCASSTRGTLGGNTIYFGEGSWLTVV.

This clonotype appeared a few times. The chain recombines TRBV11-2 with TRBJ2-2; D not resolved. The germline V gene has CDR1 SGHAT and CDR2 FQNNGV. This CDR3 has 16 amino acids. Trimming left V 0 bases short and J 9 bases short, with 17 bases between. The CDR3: CASSLESARSGRELFF. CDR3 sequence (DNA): TGTGCCAGCAGCTTAGAGAGCGCTAGATCCGGCCGGGAGCTGTTTTTT.

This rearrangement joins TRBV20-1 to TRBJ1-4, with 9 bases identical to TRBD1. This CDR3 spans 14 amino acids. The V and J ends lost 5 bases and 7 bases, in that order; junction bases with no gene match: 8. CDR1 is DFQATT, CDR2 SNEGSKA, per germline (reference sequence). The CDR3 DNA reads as TGCAGTGCTCCCCGGACAGGGGCCCCTGAAAAACTGTTTTTT. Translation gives CSAPRTGAPEKLFF.

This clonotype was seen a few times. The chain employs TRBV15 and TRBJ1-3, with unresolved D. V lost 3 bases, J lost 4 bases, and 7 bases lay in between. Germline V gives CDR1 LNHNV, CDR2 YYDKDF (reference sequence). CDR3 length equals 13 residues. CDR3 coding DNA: TGTGCCACCAGCAGCGGGGTAGGAAACACCATATATTTT. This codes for CATSSGVGNTIYF.

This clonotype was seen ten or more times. The CDR3: CASRPQTGNTGELFF. The CDR3 nucleotides are TGTGCCAGCAGACCCCAGACAGGGAACACCGGGGAGCTGTTTTTT. J is TRBJ2-2 and V is TRBV6-2 or TRBV6-3; D perhaps matches TRBD1 (6 bases). The CDR3 runs to 15 residues. The germline V gene encodes CDR1 MNHEY and CDR2 SVGEGT. Trimming left V 6 bases short and J 1 base short, with 12 bases between.

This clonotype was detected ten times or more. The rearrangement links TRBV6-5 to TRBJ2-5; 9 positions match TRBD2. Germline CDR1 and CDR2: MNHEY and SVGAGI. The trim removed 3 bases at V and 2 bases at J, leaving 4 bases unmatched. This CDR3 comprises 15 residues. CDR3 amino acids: CASSYHSGSQETQYF. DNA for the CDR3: TGTGCCAGCAGTTATCATAGCGGGAGTCAAGAGACCCAGTACTTC.

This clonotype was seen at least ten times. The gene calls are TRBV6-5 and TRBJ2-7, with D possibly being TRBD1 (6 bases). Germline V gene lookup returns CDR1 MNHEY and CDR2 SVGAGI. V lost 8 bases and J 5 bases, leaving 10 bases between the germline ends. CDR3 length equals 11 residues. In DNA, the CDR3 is TGTGCCAGCGGAAACAGGGACGAGCAGTACTTC. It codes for CASGNRDEQYF.

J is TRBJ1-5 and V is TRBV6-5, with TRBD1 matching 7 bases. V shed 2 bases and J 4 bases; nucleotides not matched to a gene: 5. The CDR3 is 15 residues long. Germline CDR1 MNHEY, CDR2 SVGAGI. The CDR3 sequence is CASSYGGQLNQPQHF. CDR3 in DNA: TGTGCCAGCAGTTACGGGGGACAGCTAAATCAGCCCCAGCATTTT.